The next 17 T cell receptor beta chains were all read from a single sample in a study of blood T cell repertoires in COVID-19. TCRdb's copy holds only in-frame clones and misses some; the assay was immunoSEQ multiplex PCR. This repertoire shows 100,000 to 150,000 clones, roughly 83% found once; its top ten account for roughly 4.9%. The specimen sequenced was peripheral blood. The receptor set was obtained from a human donor in a cohort sampled during active COVID-19.

The chain joins TRBV2 to TRBJ2-5, with TRBD2 identical over 7 bases. V shed 6 bases, J shed 1 base, and the junction held 17 bases outside the gene matches. The CDR3 is 18 residues long. Germline V gene sequence: CDR1 SNHLY, CDR2 FYNNEI. CDR3 residues: CASRRPGVGRALQETQYF. Here the CDR3 DNA reads TGTGCCAGCAGGCGCCCGGGGGTGGGGAGGGCACTCCAAGAGACCCAGTACTTC.

This clone was recorded once. V is TRBV9 and J is TRBJ2-7, with TRBD1 matching 7 bases. This CDR3 has 14 residues. The junction had 5 bases not matched to a gene; V was cut back by 3 bases and J by 2 bases. The V gene's germline CDR1 is SGDLS and CDR2 YYNGEE. The CDR3 loop is CASSATQGPYEQYF. The CDR3 nucleotides are TGTGCCAGCAGCGCCACACAGGGGCCCTACGAGCAGTACTTC. Drawing the rest from reference TRBV9 and TRBJ2-7, the complete variable domain is DSGVTQTPKHLITATGQRVTLRCSPRSGDLSVYWYQQSLDQGLQFLIQYYNGEERAKGNILERFSAQQFPDLHSELNLSSLELGDSALYFCASSATQGPYEQYFGPGTRLTVT.

V and J are TRBV5-1 and TRBJ2-1, with a weak D call TRBD1 (5 bases). The CDR3 has 13 residues. Looked up from germline, CDR1 is SGHRS and CDR2 is YFSETQ. The V end was cut by 4 bases, the J end by 9 bases, with 14 bases between. As DNA, the CDR3 is TGCGCCAGCAGCGCCGACAGTCTTATTGAGCAGTTCTTC. Protein product: CASSADSLIEQFF.

The V and J genes are TRBV7-8 and TRBJ2-5, with 11 bases aligning to TRBD2. With V trimmed by 0 bases and J by 5 bases, 17 bases remained unmatched. The germline CDR1 and CDR2 sequences are SGHVS and FQNEAQ. This CDR3 spans 20 amino acids. The CDR3 here is CASSLAPTYLAGGRQETQYF. The CDR3, as DNA: TGTGCCAGCAGCTTAGCGCCTACCTACTTAGCGGGAGGGCGCCAGGAGACCCAGTACTTC.

The V and J genes are TRBV5-1 and TRBJ1-1; no reliable D call. With 3 bases removed from V and 4 bases from J, the gap between germline ends came to 13 bases. Per the germline V gene, CDR1 is SGHRS and CDR2 is YFSETQ. The CDR3 loop spans 14 amino acids. For the CDR3, the DNA is TGCGCCAGCAGCTCCCAATCCAGGCTCACTGAAGCTTTCTTT. Translating it yields CASSSQSRLTEAFF.

The V gene is TRBV9, the J gene TRBJ2-7; 10 bases fit TRBD2. The CDR3 sequence is 15 residues long. Germline V CDR1 and CDR2: SGDLS, YYNGEE. The J segment lost 2 bases and the V segment lost 4 bases, leaving 6 bases of the junction unmatched. The CDR3 region has the DNA TGTGCCAGCAGCCCCAGAGCGGGAGGGACCTACGAGCAGTACTTC. Translated: CASSPRAGGTYEQYF.

The rearrangement joins TRBV18 to TRBJ2-3; D remains unclear. This CDR3 contains 13 residues. Germline values: CDR1 KGHSH, CDR2 LQKENI. V lost 3 bases and J lost 2, with 6 bases in between. The CDR3 bases are TGTGCCAGCTCACCGAGCGACACAGATACGCAGTATTTT. This codes for CASSPSDTDTQYF.

Only a few counts were recorded for this clone. The gene calls are TRBV30 and TRBJ1-1; perhaps TRBD1 as D (5 bases). Germline V CDR1 and CDR2: GTSNPN, SVGIG (reference sequence). V was cut by 5 bases and J by 3 bases, with 16 bases left in between. The CDR3 loop spans 14 amino acids. CDR3 amino acids: CAWQVMGTYTEAFF. The CDR3 DNA reads as TGTGCCTGGCAGGTAATGGGGACTTACACTGAAGCTTTCTTT. Complete variable domain (other parts from reference TRBV30 and TRBJ1-1): SQTIHQWPATLVQPVGSPLSLECTVEGTSNPNLYWYRQAAGRGLQLLFYSVGIGQISSEVPQNLSASRPQDRQFILSSKKLLLSDSGFYLCAWQVMGTYTEAFFGQGTRLTVV.

This chain uses TRBV3-1 (or the pseudogene TRBV3-2) with TRBJ2-3; 7 positions agree with TRBD1. Looked up from germline, CDR1 is LGHDT and CDR2 is YNNKEL (reference sequence). V lost 3 bases to trimming and J lost 4 bases; unmatched junction nucleotides: 1. CDR3 size: 13 residues. CDR3 residues: CASSQQGADTQYF. In nucleotides, the CDR3 is TGTGCCAGCAGCCAGCAGGGGGCAGATACGCAGTATTTT.

V usage is TRBV2 and J usage is TRBJ2-4, with D tentatively TRBD2 (5 bases). V was shortened by 2 bases and J by 2 bases, with 10 bases between the two germline ends. CDR3 size: 15 residues. In germline, CDR1 is SNHLY, CDR2 FYNNEI. This CDR3 reads CASSEQRETKNIQYF. CDR3 coding DNA: TGTGCCAGCAGTGAACAGAGGGAAACCAAAAACATTCAGTACTTC.

V is TRBV6-5 and J is TRBJ2-3, with a weak D call TRBD1 (6 bases). The V gene lost 5 bases and the J gene lost 3 bases, with 15 bases spanning the gap. CDR3 length: 15 amino acids. Germline CDR1 MNHEY, CDR2 SVGAGI. The CDR3 DNA follows: TGTGCCAGCAGTCAAACACAGGGTGAGACAGATACGCAGTATTTT. Protein: CASSQTQGETDTQYF.

The rearrangement links TRBV7-3 to TRBJ2-2; D unclear. This CDR3 has 14 residues. Trimming pared 4 bases from V and 5 bases from J, leaving 11 bases between. Germline assignment: CDR1 SGHTA and CDR2 FQGTGA. The CDR3 region has the DNA TGTGCCAGCAGCTCCTCCAGTATAACCGGGGAGCTGTTTTTT. Translating it yields CASSSSSITGELFF.

The gene calls are TRBV30 and TRBJ2-3; D is unresolved. Germline V CDR1 and CDR2: GTSNPN, SVGIG (reference sequence). This CDR3 is 12 amino acids long. V shed 0 bases and J shed 5 bases, with 6 bases lying between them. The CDR3 is CAWSVGGDTQYF. In DNA, the CDR3 is TGTGCCTGGAGTGTAGGCGGAGATACGCAGTATTTT.

The CDR3 is CASSYSNGEAFF. The CDR3 region has the DNA TGTGCCAGCAGTTACTCGAACGGGGAAGCTTTCTTT. J is TRBJ1-1 and V is TRBV6-5; no reliable D call. Per germline, CDR1 MNHEY and CDR2 SVGAGI. V was pared by 0 bases and J by 8 bases, with 7 bases between. This CDR3 is built from 12 residues.

The V gene is TRBV5-1, the J gene TRBJ2-2, with D possibly being TRBD2 (6 bases). The germline gives CDR1 SGHRS, CDR2 YFSETQ. The CDR3 is 15 amino acids. Trimming pared 3 bases from V and 0 bases from J, leaving 9 bases between. The CDR3 region is CASSWTGANTGELFF. CDR3 bases: TGCGCCAGCAGCTGGACGGGAGCGAACACCGGGGAGCTGTTTTTT. Combining the CDR3 with reference TRBV5-1 and TRBJ2-2 gives the whole variable domain KAGVTQTPRYLIKTRGQQVTLSCSPISGHRSVSWYQQTPGQGLQFLFEYFSETQRNKGNFPGRFSGRQFSNSRSEMNVSTLELGDSALYLCASSWTGANTGELFFGEGSRLTVL.

This clone appeared a few times. V is TRBV10-2 and J is TRBJ1-1; D is uncertain. Germline lookup yields CDR1 WSHSY and CDR2 SAAADI. Trimming removed 2 bases at V and 2 bases at J, with 6 bases between. This CDR3 has 13 amino acids. CDR3 nucleotide sequence: TGCGCCAGCAGTGAGAATCTTAACACTGAAGCTTTCTTT. This gives the protein CASSENLNTEAFF.

V and J are TRBV28 and TRBJ1-1; 7 bases align to TRBD1. This CDR3 comprises 15 residues. Unmatched junction bases numbered 4, after V lost 3 bases and J lost 0 bases. Germline assignment: CDR1 MDHEN and CDR2 SYDVKM. CDR3 DNA: TGTGCCAGCAGTTTCCCTGGACAGGTGAACACTGAAGCTTTCTTT. Translating it yields CASSFPGQVNTEAFF.